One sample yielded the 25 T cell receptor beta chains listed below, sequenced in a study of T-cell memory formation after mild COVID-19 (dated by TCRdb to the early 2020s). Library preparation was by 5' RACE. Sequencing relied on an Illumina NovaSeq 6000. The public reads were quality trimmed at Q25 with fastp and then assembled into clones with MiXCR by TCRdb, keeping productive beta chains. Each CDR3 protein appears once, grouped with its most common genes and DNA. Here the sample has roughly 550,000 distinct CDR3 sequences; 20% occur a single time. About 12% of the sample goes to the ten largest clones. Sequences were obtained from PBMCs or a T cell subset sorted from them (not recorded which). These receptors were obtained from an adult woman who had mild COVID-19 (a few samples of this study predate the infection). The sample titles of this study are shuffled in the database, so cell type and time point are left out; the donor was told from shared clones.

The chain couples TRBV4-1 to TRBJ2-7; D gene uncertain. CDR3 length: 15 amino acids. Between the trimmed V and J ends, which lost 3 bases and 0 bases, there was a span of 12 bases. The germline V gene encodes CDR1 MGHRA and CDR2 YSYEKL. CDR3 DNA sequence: TGCGCCAGCAGCCAGACCGTCGACGGCTCCTACGAGCAGTACTTC. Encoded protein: CASSQTVDGSYEQYF.

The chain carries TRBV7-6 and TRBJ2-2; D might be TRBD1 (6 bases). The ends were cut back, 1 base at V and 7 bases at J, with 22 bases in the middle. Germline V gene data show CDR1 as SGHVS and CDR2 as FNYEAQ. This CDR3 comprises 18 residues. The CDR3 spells CASSLVQLNRVRGGELFF. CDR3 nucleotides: TGTGCCAGCAGCTTAGTTCAACTCAACAGGGTCCGCGGCGGGGAGCTGTTTTTT.

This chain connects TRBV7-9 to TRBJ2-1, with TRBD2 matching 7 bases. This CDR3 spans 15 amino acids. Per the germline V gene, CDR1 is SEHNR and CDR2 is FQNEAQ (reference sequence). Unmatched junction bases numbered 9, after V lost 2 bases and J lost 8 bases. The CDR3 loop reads CASSLTGREFDEQFF. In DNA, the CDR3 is TGTGCCAGCAGCTTAACGGGGCGGGAGTTCGATGAGCAGTTCTTC.

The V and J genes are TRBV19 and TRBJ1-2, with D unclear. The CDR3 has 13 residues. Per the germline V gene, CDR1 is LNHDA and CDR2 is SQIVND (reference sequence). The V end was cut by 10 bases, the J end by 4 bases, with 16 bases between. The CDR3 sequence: CATRGLESYGYTF. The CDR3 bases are TGTGCCACCCGAGGGCTGGAGTCCTATGGCTACACCTTC.

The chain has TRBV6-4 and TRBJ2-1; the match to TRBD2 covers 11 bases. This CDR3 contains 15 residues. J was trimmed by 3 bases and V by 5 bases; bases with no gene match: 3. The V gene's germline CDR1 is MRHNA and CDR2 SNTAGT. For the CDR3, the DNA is TGTGCCAGCAGTTCACTAGCGGGAGACTACAATGAGCAGTTCTTC. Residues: CASSSLAGDYNEQFF.

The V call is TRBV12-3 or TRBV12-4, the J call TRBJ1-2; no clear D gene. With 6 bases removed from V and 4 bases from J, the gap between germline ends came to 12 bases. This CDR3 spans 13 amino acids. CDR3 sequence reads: CASSSQIFYGYTF. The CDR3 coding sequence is TGTGCCAGCAGCTCACAGATATTCTATGGCTACACCTTC.

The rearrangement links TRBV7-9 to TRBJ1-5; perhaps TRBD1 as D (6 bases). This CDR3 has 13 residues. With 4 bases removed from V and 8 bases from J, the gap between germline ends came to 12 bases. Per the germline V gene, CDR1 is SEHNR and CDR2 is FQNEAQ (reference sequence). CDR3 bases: TGTGCCAGCAGCTCCGGGGGCGTGGAGCCCCAGCATTTT. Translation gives CASSSGGVEPQHF.

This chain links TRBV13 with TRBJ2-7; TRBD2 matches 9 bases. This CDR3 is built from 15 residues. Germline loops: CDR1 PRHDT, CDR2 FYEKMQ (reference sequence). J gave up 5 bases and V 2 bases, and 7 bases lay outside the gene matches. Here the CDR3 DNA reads TGTGCCAGCAGCTTAAGGCGGGAGGGCAACGACGAGCAGTACTTC. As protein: CASSLRREGNDEQYF.

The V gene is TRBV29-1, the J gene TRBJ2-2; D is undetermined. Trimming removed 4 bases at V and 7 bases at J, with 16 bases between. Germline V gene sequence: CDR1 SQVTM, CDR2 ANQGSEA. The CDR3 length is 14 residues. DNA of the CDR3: TGCAGCGTTGGTGCCAGTCGGGCTTTCGGGGAGCTGTTTTTT. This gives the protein CSVGASRAFGELFF.

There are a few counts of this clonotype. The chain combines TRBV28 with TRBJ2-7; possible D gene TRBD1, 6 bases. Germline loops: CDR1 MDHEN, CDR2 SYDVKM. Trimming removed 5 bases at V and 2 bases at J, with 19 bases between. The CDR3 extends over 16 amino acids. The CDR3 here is CASSGYRVKGPYEQYF. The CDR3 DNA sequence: TGTGCCAGCAGTGGCTACAGGGTAAAGGGGCCCTACGAGCAGTACTTC.

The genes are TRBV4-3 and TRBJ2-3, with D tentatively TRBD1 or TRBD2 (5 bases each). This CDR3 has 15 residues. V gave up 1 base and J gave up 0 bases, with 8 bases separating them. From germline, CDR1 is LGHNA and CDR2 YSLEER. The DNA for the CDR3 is TGCGCCAGCAGCCAAGTATGGGACAGCACAGATACGCAGTATTTT. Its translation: CASSQVWDSTDTQYF.

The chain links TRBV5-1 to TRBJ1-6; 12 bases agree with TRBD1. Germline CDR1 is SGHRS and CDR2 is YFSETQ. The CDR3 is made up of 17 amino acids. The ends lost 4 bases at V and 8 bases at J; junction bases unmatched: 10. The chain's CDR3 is CASSKSRDRGQDSPLHF. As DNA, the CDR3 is TGCGCCAGCAGCAAGTCCCGGGACAGGGGGCAGGATTCACCCCTCCACTTT.

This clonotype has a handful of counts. This chain's CDR3 is CASSEGLNEQFF. CDR3 coding DNA: TGCGCCAGCAGCGAGGGATTAAATGAGCAGTTCTTC. The chain recombines TRBV5-1 with TRBJ2-1; TRBD2 is a possible D gene (5 bases). This CDR3 contains 12 residues. Trimming shortened V by 4 bases and J by 7 bases, and 9 bases separated the two germline ends. Germline CDR1 SGHRS, CDR2 YFSETQ.

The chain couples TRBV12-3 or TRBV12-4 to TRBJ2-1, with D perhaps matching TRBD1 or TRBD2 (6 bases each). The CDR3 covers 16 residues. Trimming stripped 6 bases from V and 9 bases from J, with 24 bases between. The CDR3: CASRTVGGPSRGEQFF. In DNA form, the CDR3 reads TGTGCCAGCAGAACCGTAGGGGGGCCCAGCCGTGGTGAGCAGTTCTTC.

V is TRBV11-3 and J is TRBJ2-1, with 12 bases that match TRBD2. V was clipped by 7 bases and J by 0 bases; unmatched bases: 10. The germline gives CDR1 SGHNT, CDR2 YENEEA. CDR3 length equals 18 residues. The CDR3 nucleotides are TGTGCCAGCACCCCTCTAGCGGGAGGGCCCCGCTCCTACAATGAGCAGTTCTTC. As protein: CASTPLAGGPRSYNEQFF.

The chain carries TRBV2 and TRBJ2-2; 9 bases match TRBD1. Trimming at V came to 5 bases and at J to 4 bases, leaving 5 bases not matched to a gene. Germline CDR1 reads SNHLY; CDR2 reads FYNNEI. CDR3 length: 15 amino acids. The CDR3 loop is CASSNRGQGTGELFF. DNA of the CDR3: TGTGCCAGCAGTAACAGGGGGCAGGGCACCGGGGAGCTGTTTTTT. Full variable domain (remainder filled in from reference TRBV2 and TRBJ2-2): EPEVTQTPSHQVTQMGQEVILRCVPISNHLYFYWYRQILGQKVEFLVSFYNNEISEKSEIFDDQFSVERPDGSNFTLKIRSTKLEDSAMYFCASSNRGQGTGELFFGEGSRLTVL.

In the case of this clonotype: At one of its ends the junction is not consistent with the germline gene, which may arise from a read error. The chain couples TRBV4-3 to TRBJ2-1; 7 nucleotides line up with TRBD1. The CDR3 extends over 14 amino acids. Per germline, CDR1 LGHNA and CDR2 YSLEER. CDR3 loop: CAGSQETGNNEQFF. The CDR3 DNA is TGCGCCGGCAGCCAAGAGACAGGGAACAATGAGCAGTTCTTC.

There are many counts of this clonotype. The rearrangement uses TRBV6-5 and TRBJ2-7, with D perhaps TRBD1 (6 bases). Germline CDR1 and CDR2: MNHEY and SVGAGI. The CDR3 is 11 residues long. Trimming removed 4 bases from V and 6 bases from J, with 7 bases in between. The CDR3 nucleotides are TGTGCCAGCAGTTCAGGGGTCGAGCAGTACTTC. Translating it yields CASSSGVEQYF.

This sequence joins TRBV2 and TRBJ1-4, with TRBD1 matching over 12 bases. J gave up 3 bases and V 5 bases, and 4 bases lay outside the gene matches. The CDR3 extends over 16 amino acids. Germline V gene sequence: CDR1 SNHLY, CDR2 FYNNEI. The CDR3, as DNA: TGTGCCAGCAGTCCCGGGACAGGGGGCTCTAATGAAAAACTGTTTTTT. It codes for CASSPGTGGSNEKLFF.

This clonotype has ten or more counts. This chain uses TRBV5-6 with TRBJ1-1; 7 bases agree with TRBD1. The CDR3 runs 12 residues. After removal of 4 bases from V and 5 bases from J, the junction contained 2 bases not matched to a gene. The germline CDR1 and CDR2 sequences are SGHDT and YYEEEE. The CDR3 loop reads CASSPTGTEAFF. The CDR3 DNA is TGTGCCAGCAGCCCGACAGGGACTGAAGCTTTCTTT.

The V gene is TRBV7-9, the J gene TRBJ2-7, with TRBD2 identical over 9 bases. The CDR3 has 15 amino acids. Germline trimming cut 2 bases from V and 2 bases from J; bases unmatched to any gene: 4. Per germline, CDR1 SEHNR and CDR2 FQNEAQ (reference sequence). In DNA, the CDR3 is TGTGCCAGCAGCTTATGGCTAGCGGGAACCTACGAGCAGTACTTC. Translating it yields CASSLWLAGTYEQYF.

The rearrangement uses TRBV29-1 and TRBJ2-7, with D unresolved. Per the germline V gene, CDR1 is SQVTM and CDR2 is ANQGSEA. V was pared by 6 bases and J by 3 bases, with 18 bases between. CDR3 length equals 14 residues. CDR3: CSVRTAPPLYEQYF. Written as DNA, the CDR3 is TGCAGCGTGAGGACCGCACCCCCCCTCTACGAGCAGTACTTC.

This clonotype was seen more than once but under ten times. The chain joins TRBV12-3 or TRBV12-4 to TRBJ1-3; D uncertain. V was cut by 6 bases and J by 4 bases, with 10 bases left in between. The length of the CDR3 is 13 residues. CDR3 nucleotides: TGTGCCAGCAGACGGGTTTTGGGAAACACCATATATTTT. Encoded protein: CASRRVLGNTIYF.

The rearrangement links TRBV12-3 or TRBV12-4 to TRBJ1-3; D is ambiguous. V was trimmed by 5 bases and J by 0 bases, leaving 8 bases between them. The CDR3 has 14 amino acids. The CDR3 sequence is CASSHGPSGNTIYF. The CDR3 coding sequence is TGTGCCAGCAGTCACGGGCCCTCTGGAAACACCATATATTTT.

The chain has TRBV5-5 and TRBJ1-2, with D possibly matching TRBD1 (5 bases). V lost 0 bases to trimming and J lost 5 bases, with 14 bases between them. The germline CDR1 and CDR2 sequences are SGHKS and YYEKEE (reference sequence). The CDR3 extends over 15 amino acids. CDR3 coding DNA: TGTGCCAGCAGCTTGGAGGGTCTCTCAGGGTATGGCTACACCTTC. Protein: CASSLEGLSGYGYTF. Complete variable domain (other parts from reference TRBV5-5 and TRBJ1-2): DAGVTQSPTHLIKTRGQQVTLRCSPISGHKSVSWYQQVLGQGPQFIFQYYEKEERGRGNFPDRFSARQFPNYSSELNVNALLLGDSALYLCASSLEGLSGYGYTFGSGTRLTVV.